This entry lists 15 T cell receptor beta chains sequenced from one sample in a study of shared clonotypes between healthy human individuals. CD45RO-negative cells were positively selected for CCR7, leaving out terminally differentiated effector memory CD45RA+ cells. Here immunoSEQ multiplex PCR was the method, and the copy in TCRdb shows in-frame clones only, minus some. The sample includes over 800,000 clones, around 92% of them seen just once. The sequencing input was naive CD8+ T cells sorted from blood. All receptors come from a man younger than 40 in good health.

V usage is TRBV28 and J usage is TRBJ2-7; possible D gene TRBD1, 5 bases. This CDR3 is 13 amino acids long. Germline CDR1 reads MDHEN; CDR2 reads SYDVKM. V dropped 8 bases and J dropped 3 bases, with 14 bases sitting between them. CDR3 residues: CASLGALSYEQYF. The CDR3 region has the DNA TGTGCCAGCCTTGGGGCCCTGAGCTACGAGCAGTACTTC.

The chain joins TRBV13 to TRBJ2-7; D unresolved. The CDR3 length is 12 residues. The germline V and J ends were trimmed by 5 bases and 3 bases, with 8 bases remaining between them. Looked up from germline, CDR1 is PRHDT and CDR2 is FYEKMQ (reference sequence). In DNA form, the CDR3 reads TGTGCCAGCAGCCTATTCGACTACGAGCAGTACTTC. Translating it yields CASSLFDYEQYF.

The chain combines TRBV7-9 with TRBJ1-2, with 7 bases that match TRBD1. Trimming cost V 1 base and J 3 bases; bases outside gene matches: 5. Germline loops: CDR1 SEHNR, CDR2 FQNEAQ (reference sequence). The length of the CDR3 is 15 residues. For the CDR3, the DNA is TGTGCCAGCAGCTTAGAGGAGGGGGCCTACTATGGCTACACCTTC. Its translation is CASSLEEGAYYGYTF.

V gene TRBV7-2 combines with J gene TRBJ2-1; no clear D. This CDR3 spans 15 amino acids. Germline CDR1 reads SGHTA; CDR2 reads FQGNSA. The germline V and J ends were trimmed by 5 bases and 0 bases, with 11 bases remaining between them. The CDR3 DNA follows: TGTGCCAGCAGCAACAAACTTAGCTCCTACAATGAGCAGTTCTTC. This encodes CASSNKLSSYNEQFF.

The V and J genes are TRBV5-1 and TRBJ2-1, with 7 bases lining up with TRBD2. Trimming removed 3 bases from V and 4 bases from J; junction bases left unmatched: 7. Per germline, CDR1 SGHRS and CDR2 YFSETQ. CDR3 length: 15 residues. In DNA, the CDR3 is TGCGCCAGCAGCTCGCGGGGAGGGATTTACAATGAGCAGTTCTTC. Translating it yields CASSSRGGIYNEQFF.

The rearrangement links TRBV29-1 to TRBJ2-1; D not certain. CDR1 is SQVTM, CDR2 ANQGSEA, per germline. The ends were cut back, 2 bases at V and 6 bases at J, with 8 bases in the middle. This CDR3 has 12 residues. The CDR3 spells CSVEMRPNEQFF. In DNA, the CDR3 is TGCAGCGTTGAAATGCGTCCCAATGAGCAGTTCTTC.

The chain recombines TRBV28 with TRBJ2-1, with TRBD1 matching over 12 bases. The J segment lost 4 bases and the V segment lost 10 bases, leaving 8 bases of the junction unmatched. Germline values: CDR1 MDHEN, CDR2 SYDVKM. This CDR3 has 15 residues. CDR3 region: CATRDRGHPYNEQFF. DNA of the CDR3: TGTGCCACCCGGGACAGGGGGCACCCATACAATGAGCAGTTCTTC.

This chain joins TRBV6-5 and TRBJ2-1, with TRBD2 identical over 9 bases. With 8 bases clipped from V and 7 bases from J, the junction kept 3 bases outside the gene matches. The CDR3 runs 12 residues. Germline CDR1 reads MNHEY; CDR2 reads SVGAGI. CDR3 sequence: CASASGTNEQFF. The CDR3 DNA reads TGTGCCAGCGCTAGCGGGACGAATGAGCAGTTCTTC.

The chain employs TRBV27 and TRBJ2-1, with 9 bases identical to TRBD1. V shed 6 bases, J shed 4 bases, and the junction held 7 bases outside the gene matches. Germline V CDR1 and CDR2: MNHEY, SMNVEV (reference sequence). There are 15 residues in the CDR3. CDR3: CASRPSGQGYNEQFF. CDR3 bases: TGTGCCAGCAGACCATCGGGACAGGGTTACAATGAGCAGTTCTTC.

This chain joins TRBV4-3 and TRBJ2-7, with a tentative D call TRBD1 (5 bases). The CDR3 contains 15 residues. Trimming cost V 0 bases and J 2 bases, with 11 bases left between them. CDR1 is LGHNA, CDR2 YSLEER, per germline. The CDR3 nucleotides are TGCGCCAGCAGCCAAGACACGGACATCGCCTACGAGCAGTACTTC. Protein product: CASSQDTDIAYEQYF.

This clone was seen just once. This chain connects TRBV7-9 to TRBJ1-5, with 10 bases lining up with TRBD1. Germline V gene sequence: CDR1 SEHNR, CDR2 FQNEAQ (reference sequence). This CDR3 comprises 14 residues. The V and J ends lost 6 bases and 9 bases, in that order; junction bases with no gene match: 8. The CDR3 spells CASSSDRGLGPQHF. CDR3 nucleotides: TGTGCCAGCAGTTCTGACAGGGGGCTAGGGCCCCAGCATTTT.

The chain uses TRBV7-2 and TRBJ2-1, with TRBD2 matching 13 bases. V lost 2 bases to trimming and J lost 6 bases; unmatched junction nucleotides: 4. Looked up from germline, CDR1 is SGHTA and CDR2 is FQGNSA. The CDR3 totals 16 residues. CDR3 protein: CASSLTSGRAVNEQFF. The DNA of the CDR3 is TGTGCCAGCAGCTTAACTAGCGGGAGGGCCGTCAATGAGCAGTTCTTC.

This chain joins TRBV2 and TRBJ2-7; no firm D call. In germline, CDR1 is SNHLY, CDR2 FYNNEI. V lost 6 bases and J lost 6, with 9 bases in between. There are 11 residues in the CDR3. CDR3 DNA: TGTGCCAGCAGCCCTCCCCCCGAGCAGTACTTC. It encodes CASSPPPEQYF.

Note on this clone: Different DNA sequences within this sample yield the same CDR3. The J gene is TRBJ2-7, the V gene TRBV5-1; D gene uncertain. Per the germline V gene, CDR1 is SGHRS and CDR2 is YFSETQ. CDR3 length: 12 amino acids. V gave up 4 bases and J gave up 3 bases, with 8 bases separating them. CDR3 protein: CASSLDVYEQYF. The CDR3 coding sequence is TGCGCCAGCAGCCTGGACGTCTACGAGCAGTACTTC.

The chain combines TRBV27 with TRBJ2-7; D is possibly TRBD1 (5 bases). Germline CDR1 MNHEY, CDR2 SMNVEV (reference sequence). The CDR3 is 13 amino acids. Between the trimmed V and J ends, which lost 4 bases and 1 base, there was a span of 8 bases. The CDR3 is CASSWPGSYEQYF. CDR3 coding DNA: TGTGCCAGCAGTTGGCCAGGGTCCTACGAGCAGTACTTC.